The entry below describes one TCR beta chain. Its target is unknown. This CDR3 comprises 16 residues. CDR1 is SGHTA and CDR2 is FQGTGA in the germline V gene. The entry originates in a study of T cells expressing NK-cell markers. The wider study: Cells sorted as CD3+CD56+NKG2C+, CD3+CD56+NKG2C- and CD3+CD56-NKG2C+ T cells supplied the TCR beta repertoires.

Study-wide results and caveats: Uncertainty persisted over the HCMV specificity of expanded NKG2C+ T cell clones.

For each CDR3 protein, TCRdb gives one entry from its re-call of the 5' RACE reads, without DNA. This sample contains over 120,000 distinct CDR3 sequences. V usage is TRBV7-3 and J usage is TRBJ2-4; TCRdb returns TRBD2, unconfirmable since there is no DNA. The material sequenced was blood T cells: a sorted CD56 or NKG2C T cell subset, CD4+ or CD8+ T cells, or bulk PBMC T cells (not recorded which). This TCR derives from a young man in good health. The CDR3 here is CASSPPRATQGVGQYF.